The 21 T cell receptor beta chains reported below all come from one sample, sequenced in a study of T cells in Graves' hyperthyroidism and ophthalmopathy. The investigators amplified TCR beta CDR3 regions from RNA transcripts. During a first-round RT-PCR of the TCR CDR3, the HTBI primer set was used. TCRdb reanalysed the multiplex PCR reads using MiXCR and keeps one entry per CDR3 protein. The sample yields 250,000 to 300,000 distinct CDR3 sequences, more than 12% seen once. Input material: blood. The source of these receptors is a woman aged 40 to 50 with Graves' hyperthyroidism that later progressed to Graves' ophthalmopathy.

The chain joins TRBV12-3 or TRBV12-4 to TRBJ2-2; D is unresolved. The V and J ends lost 0 bases and 2 bases respectively, with 4 bases between them. The CDR3 runs to 14 residues. The CDR3 reads CASSLADNTGELFF. The CDR3 region has the DNA TGTGCCAGCAGTTTAGCGGACAACACCGGGGAGCTGTTTTTT.

In its sample, this clonotype was seen many times. V and J are TRBV6-1 and TRBJ2-3; TRBD1 or TRBD2 may be the D gene (5 bases each). Per the germline V gene, CDR1 is MNHNS and CDR2 is SASEGT. V was cut by 5 bases and J by 1 base, with 16 bases left in between. CDR3 length equals 16 residues. The CDR3 DNA reads as TGTGCCAGCAGTTATTCTACGGGGCTAGGCACAGATACGCAGTATTTT. This encodes CASSYSTGLGTDTQYF.

This clonotype has a single count. Since a much larger clone is just one base distant, this may be a read error. The chain joins TRBV10-3 to TRBJ1-1, with D possibly matching TRBD1 (5 bases). The length of the CDR3 is 12 residues. Germline V gene lookup returns CDR1 ENHRY and CDR2 SYGVKD. The DNA for the CDR3 is TGTGCCATCAGGGGGGGGAGTACTGAAGCTCTCTTT. It specifies CAIRGGSTEALF.

In its sample, this clonotype was seen many times. J is TRBJ2-2 and V is TRBV5-1; TRBD1 might be the D (6 bases). V shed 0 bases and J shed 1 base, with 13 bases lying between them. The germline CDR1 and CDR2 sequences are SGHRS and YFSETQ. This CDR3 has 17 residues. The CDR3 sequence is CASSLALIRGNTGELFF. DNA of the CDR3: TGCGCCAGCAGCTTGGCCTTAATCAGGGGGAACACCGGGGAGCTGTTTTTT.

This clonotype was counted between two and nine times. The rearrangement joins TRBV12-3 or TRBV12-4 to TRBJ2-2; D call uncertain. The CDR3 totals 15 residues. V lost 6 bases to trimming and J lost 0 bases, with 11 bases between them. The CDR3 DNA sequence: TGTGCCAGCAGCACGGACGGATCGAACACCGGGGAGCTGTTTTTT. Translation: CASSTDGSNTGELFF.

This clonotype occurred many times. The rearrangement uses TRBV2 and TRBJ1-5; tentative D call: TRBD1 (5 bases). The CDR3 runs 13 residues. Germline CDR1 reads SNHLY; CDR2 reads FYNNEI. Trimming removed 4 bases at V and 9 bases at J, with 13 bases between. Written as DNA, the CDR3 is TGTGCCAGCAGTGGGGGAGGGGTATCGCCCCAGCATTTT. It encodes CASSGGGVSPQHF.

This clonotype was counted many times. Here the CDR3 reads CAISDSGTEAFF. In DNA, the CDR3 is TGTGCCATCAGTGACTCAGGCACTGAAGCTTTCTTT. The genes are TRBV10-3 and TRBJ1-1; D call uncertain. This CDR3 contains 12 residues. Trimming cost V 3 bases and J 4 bases, with 6 bases left between them. Germline V gene data show CDR1 as ENHRY and CDR2 as SYGVKD.

V gene TRBV20-1 combines with J gene TRBJ1-1; TRBD1 agrees at 8 bases. The CDR3 runs 14 residues. The V gene's germline CDR1 is DFQATT and CDR2 SNEGSKA (reference sequence). Unmatched junction bases numbered 3, after V lost 3 bases and J lost 0 bases. CDR3 loop: CSARRTGMNTEAFF. The CDR3 nucleotides read TGCAGTGCTAGGAGGACAGGGATGAACACTGAAGCTTTCTTT.

The CDR3 DNA reads TGTGCCAGCAGCTTAGAGACAACCCGAAGTCACAATGAGCAGTTCTTC. Translation: CASSLETTRSHNEQFF. The chain couples TRBV11-2 to TRBJ2-1, with no clear D. The germline CDR1 and CDR2 sequences are SGHAT and FQNNGV. Trimming removed 0 bases at V and 5 bases at J, with 14 bases between. This CDR3 has 16 amino acids.

This clonotype was observed at least ten times. The chain recombines TRBV4-2 with TRBJ2-1, with 10 bases matching TRBD2. This CDR3 contains 16 residues. Germline loops: CDR1 LGHNA, CDR2 YNFKEQ. J lost 4 bases, V lost 6 bases, and 9 bases had no gene match. The CDR3, as DNA: TGTGCCAGCAGTGTTAGAGAACTAGCGGGATACAATGAGCAGTTCTTC. Translation: CASSVRELAGYNEQFF.

This clonotype was detected many times. This chain joins TRBV7-4 and TRBJ1-3; the D is unclear. CDR3 length: 15 amino acids. The germline V and J ends were trimmed by 3 bases and 6 bases, with 15 bases remaining between them. Germline lookup yields CDR1 SGHVT and CDR2 SQSDAQ. The CDR3 bases are TGTGCCAGCAGCTTCCGAGGAGCCTGCCTAAACACCATATATTTT. Translating gives CASSFRGACLNTIYF. Looking up the rest from reference TRBV7-4 and TRBJ1-3 gives the full variable domain: GAGVSQSPRYKVAKRGRDVALRCDSISGHVTLYWYRQTLGQGSEVLTYSQSDAQRDKSGRPSGRFSAERPERSVSTLKIQRTEQGDSAVYLCASSFRGACLNTIYFGEGSWLTVV.

This clonotype was seen repeatedly, ten times or more. This sequence joins TRBV29-1 and TRBJ1-1, with a tentative D call TRBD1 (6 bases). Per the germline V gene, CDR1 is SQVTM and CDR2 is ANQGSEA. Trimming took off 5 bases at V and 6 bases at J, with 10 bases between the two ends. The CDR3 has 11 amino acids. CDR3 sequence (DNA): TGCAGCGTTAATACAGGGTCTGAAGCTTTCTTT. Translating gives CSVNTGSEAFF.

This clonotype was detected ten times or more. The CDR3 DNA follows: TGTGCCAGCAGCCGTGACAGTCACCCCCTTAATTCACCCCTCCACTTT. This gives the protein CASSRDSHPLNSPLHF. This chain joins TRBV14 and TRBJ1-6, with D maybe TRBD1 (5 bases). CDR1 and CDR2 (germline): SGHDN, FVKESK. This CDR3 is 16 amino acids long. Trimming removed 4 bases from V and 6 bases from J, with 16 bases in between.

This rearrangement joins TRBV7-3 to TRBJ2-1, with D possibly matching TRBD1 (5 bases). The CDR3 is 15 amino acids. Per the germline V gene, CDR1 is SGHTA and CDR2 is FQGTGA. V was clipped by 2 bases and J by 6 bases, with 14 bases between them. The DNA for the CDR3 is TGTGCCAGCAGCTTACAGGGCGCCAACTCCAATGAGCAGTTCTTC. It codes for CASSLQGANSNEQFF.

This clonotype was detected many times. CDR3: CSADTGLADIEQYF. In nucleotides, the CDR3 is TGCAGTGCTGACACGGGACTAGCGGATATCGAGCAGTACTTC. V and J are TRBV20-1 and TRBJ2-7, with 11 bases aligning to TRBD2. The CDR3 loop spans 14 amino acids. Germline CDR1 and CDR2: DFQATT and SNEGSKA (reference sequence). V lost 5 bases and J lost 6; bases outside the gene matches: 9.

This sequence joins TRBV19 and TRBJ1-5, with 7 bases lining up with TRBD1. Germline CDR1 is LNHDA and CDR2 is SQIVND (reference sequence). The trim removed 6 bases at V and 3 bases at J, leaving 14 bases unmatched. The CDR3 extends over 17 amino acids. The CDR3 bases are TGTGCCAGTAGGGACAGGACTCAGGGTGGGCCCAATCAGCCCCAGCATTTT. This translates into CASRDRTQGGPNQPQHF. The full variable domain, its missing parts supplied by reference TRBV19 and TRBJ1-5, is DGGITQSPKYLFRKEGQNVTLSCEQNLNHDAMYWYRQDPGQGLRLIYYSQIVNDFQKGDIAEGYSVSREKKESFPLTVTSAQKNPTAFYLCASRDRTQGGPNQPQHFGDGTRLSIL.

This clonotype was found many times. This chain uses TRBV9 with TRBJ2-5; D may match TRBD1 or TRBD2 (6 bases each). Germline CDR1 and CDR2: SGDLS and YYNGEE. The germline V and J ends were trimmed by 3 bases and 4 bases, with 19 bases remaining between them. This CDR3 region has 16 residues. In nucleotides, the CDR3 is TGTGCCAGCAGCGAGGAGGATAGGGGGGATTCAGAGACCCAGTACTTC. Its translation is CASSEEDRGDSETQYF.

This clonotype appeared many times. The chain has TRBV18 and TRBJ2-1, with D uncertain. V shed 6 bases and J shed 8 bases, with 14 bases lying between them. The CDR3 spans 13 residues. Germline V gives CDR1 KGHSH, CDR2 LQKENI. In DNA form, the CDR3 reads TGTGCCAGCTCTCCTTATGTCGCCGATGAGCAGTTCTTC. This encodes CASSPYVADEQFF.

This clonotype was counted many times. The chain joins TRBV7-9 to TRBJ2-1; 7 bases fit TRBD1. The CDR3 loop spans 15 amino acids. Trimming took 5 bases from V and 3 from J; bases not matched to a gene: 7. Germline V gene lookup returns CDR1 SEHNR and CDR2 FQNEAQ (reference sequence). CDR3 sequence reads: CASSPPGTDYNEQFF. Written as DNA, the CDR3 is TGTGCCAGCAGCCCCCCCGGGACAGACTACAATGAGCAGTTCTTC.

The table lists this clonotype with many counts. This rearrangement joins TRBV28 to TRBJ2-1; 11 nucleotides match TRBD2. The CDR3 contains 20 residues. The ends lost 3 bases at V and 8 bases at J; junction bases unmatched: 21. CDR1 is MDHEN and CDR2 is SYDVKM in the germline V gene. The CDR3 region has the DNA TGTGCCAGCAGTTTGATCCCCGATAGAGGTAGCGGGAGGGCCGTAGATGAGCAGTTCTTC. Amino acid sequence: CASSLIPDRGSGRAVDEQFF.

This clonotype was observed many times. The chain employs TRBV27 and TRBJ2-1; 15 bases match TRBD2. The CDR3 extends over 19 amino acids. V gave up 5 bases and J gave up 4 bases; unmatched junction bases: 12. Germline assignment: CDR1 MNHEY and CDR2 SMNVEV (reference sequence). CDR3 amino acids: CASSLWGLAGGTLYNEQFF. The DNA of the CDR3 is TGTGCCAGCAGTCTTTGGGGACTAGCGGGAGGAACTCTATACAATGAGCAGTTCTTC.